These 18 T cell receptor beta chains originate from one sample sequenced in a study of T cell responses to AZD1222 COVID-19 vaccine. Only in-frame clones appear in the TCRdb table, and some are missing; sequencing was by immunoSEQ multiplex PCR. The sample shows about 120,000 clones, 85% to 95% of them seen only once. Sequences were derived from peripheral blood, sampled 28 days after the second AZD1222 dose. The receptor set was obtained from an adult who received the AZD1222 COVID-19 vaccine.

V usage is TRBV4-3 and J usage is TRBJ1-2; D gene unclear. Trimming took 3 bases from V and 4 from J, leaving 12 bases between them. This CDR3 has 14 residues. Germline CDR1 reads LGHNA; CDR2 reads YSLEER. The CDR3 spells CASSQGGRPYGYTF. CDR3 DNA: TGCGCCAGCAGCCAGGGTGGCAGGCCCTATGGCTACACCTTC.

The rearrangement uses TRBV7-9 and TRBJ1-5; 7 bases match TRBD1. The CDR3 contains 16 residues. The trim removed 1 base at V and 3 bases at J, leaving 6 bases unmatched. Germline values: CDR1 SEHNR, CDR2 FQNEAQ (reference sequence). CDR3 sequence reads: CASSLGSGGINQPQHF. The CDR3 nucleotides read TGTGCCAGCAGCTTAGGTTCAGGGGGGATCAATCAGCCCCAGCATTTT.

This clone was recorded only once. The chain recombines TRBV27 with TRBJ2-5, with D possibly matching TRBD1 (6 bases). Per the germline V gene, CDR1 is MNHEY and CDR2 is SMNVEV (reference sequence). This CDR3 region has 15 residues. Trimming shortened V by 0 bases and J by 5 bases, and 13 bases separated the two germline ends. This chain's CDR3 is CASSLSRAGEETQYF. The DNA of the CDR3 is TGTGCCAGCAGTTTATCGAGGGCAGGGGAGGAGACCCAGTACTTC.

This sequence joins TRBV5-4 and TRBJ2-7; 11 bases are shared with TRBD2. Germline V gives CDR1 SGHNT, CDR2 YYREEE (reference sequence). This CDR3 is built from 15 residues. V lost 4 bases to trimming and J lost 3 bases; unmatched junction nucleotides: 6. In DNA, the CDR3 is TGTGCCAGCAGCGGGGGGACTAGCGGCTACTACGAGCAGTACTTC. The encoded protein is CASSGGTSGYYEQYF.

V and J are TRBV3-1 (or the pseudogene TRBV3-2) and TRBJ2-1; D is possibly TRBD2 (6 bases). Germline CDR1 LGHDT, CDR2 YNNKEL (reference sequence). This CDR3 contains 13 residues. Trimming took off 1 base at V and 11 bases at J, with 12 bases between the two ends. The CDR3 nucleotides read TGTGCCAGCAGCCAAGGGGGCGGGGATCAGCAGTTCTTC. As protein: CASSQGGGDQQFF.

This clone was counted a single time. The genes are TRBV10-3 and TRBJ2-3; D unresolved. The V gene lost 8 bases and the J gene lost 2 bases, with 14 bases spanning the gap. Germline V lookup: CDR1 ENHRY, CDR2 SYGVKD. CDR3 length equals 14 residues. CDR3 protein: CAIAPTQDTDTQYF. Written as DNA, the CDR3 is TGTGCCATCGCGCCCACCCAAGACACAGATACGCAGTATTTT.

The chain combines TRBV11-2 with TRBJ2-1, with D possibly being TRBD2 (6 bases). The CDR3 has 19 residues. Germline CDR1 reads SGHAT; CDR2 reads FQNNGV. Trimming pared 0 bases from V and 2 bases from J, leaving 20 bases between. CDR3 amino acids: CASSLEGSPLATTYNEQFF. CDR3 in DNA: TGTGCCAGCAGCTTAGAGGGATCCCCGCTAGCGACAACCTACAATGAGCAGTTCTTC.

The chain couples TRBV5-4 to TRBJ2-5; D remains ambiguous. Between the trimmed V and J ends, which lost 0 bases and 3 bases, there was a span of 6 bases. The germline V gene encodes CDR1 SGHNT and CDR2 YYREEE (reference sequence). The CDR3 spans 13 residues. The CDR3 DNA reads as TGTGCCAGCAGCTTGGACAGAAAAGAGACCCAGTACTTC. It encodes CASSLDRKETQYF.

The gene calls are TRBV2 and TRBJ1-2; possible D gene TRBD1, 6 bases. The V and J ends lost 7 bases and 0 bases respectively, with 9 bases between them. The CDR3 is 13 amino acids. Germline V gene data show CDR1 as SNHLY and CDR2 as FYNNEI. CDR3 nucleotide sequence: TGTGCCAGCACACGGGACACTAACTATGGCTACACCTTC. This encodes CASTRDTNYGYTF.

The J gene is TRBJ2-3, the V gene TRBV27; D is perhaps TRBD1 or TRBD2 (5 bases each). Germline assignment: CDR1 MNHEY and CDR2 SMNVEV (reference sequence). The CDR3 has 13 residues. Trimming stripped 0 bases from V and 7 bases from J, with 8 bases between. CDR3 region: CASSLSGANTQYF. The CDR3 coding sequence is TGTGCCAGCAGTTTATCCGGGGCTAATACGCAGTATTTT.

The V and J genes are TRBV4-2 and TRBJ2-1, with 8 bases lining up with TRBD2. CDR1 is LGHNA and CDR2 is YNFKEQ in the germline V gene. The CDR3 extends over 17 amino acids. V shed 1 base and J 3 bases; nucleotides not matched to a gene: 8. CDR3 nucleotide sequence: TGTGCCAGCAGCCAAGTACGGGAGGGAAGGAACTACAATGAGCAGTTCTTC. It codes for CASSQVREGRNYNEQFF.

The gene calls are TRBV7-2 and TRBJ1-1; D call uncertain. The CDR3 consists of 12 residues. Trimming stripped 5 bases from V and 2 bases from J, with 6 bases between. The germline V gene encodes CDR1 SGHTA and CDR2 FQGNSA. CDR3 nucleotide sequence: TGTGCCAGCAGCCATCCCAACACTGAAGCTTTCTTT. Protein sequence: CASSHPNTEAFF.

The chain links TRBV18 to TRBJ1-4; D is unresolved. Trimming removed 3 bases at V and 8 bases at J, with 4 bases between. The CDR3 has 11 amino acids. Germline CDR1 reads KGHSH; CDR2 reads LQKENI. The CDR3 sequence: CASSPGEKLFF. Here the CDR3 DNA reads TGTGCCAGCTCACCCGGGGAAAAACTGTTTTTT.

The chain uses TRBV30 and TRBJ1-2; 7 positions agree with TRBD1. The CDR3 runs to 11 residues. Germline CDR1 reads GTSNPN; CDR2 reads SVGIG (reference sequence). Trimming cost V 6 bases and J 8 bases; bases outside gene matches: 6. CDR3 nucleotide sequence: TGTGCCTGTGGGACAGCCGGCGGCTACACCTTC. Translated, it gives CACGTAGGYTF.

This chain links TRBV5-1 with TRBJ1-5; D perhaps matches TRBD1 (5 bases). V was pared by 4 bases and J by 5 bases, with 13 bases between. CDR1 is SGHRS, CDR2 YFSETQ, per germline. The CDR3 runs 14 residues. In DNA form, the CDR3 reads TGCGCCAGCAGCCCAGGGCCGTATGATCAGCCCCAGCATTTT. It yields the protein CASSPGPYDQPQHF. The variable domain in full, with the rest retrieved from reference TRBV5-1 and TRBJ1-5, is KAGVTQTPRYLIKTRGQQVTLSCSPISGHRSVSWYQQTPGQGLQFLFEYFSETQRNKGNFPGRFSGRQFSNSRSEMNVSTLELGDSALYLCASSPGPYDQPQHFGDGTRLSIL.

The genes are TRBV9 and TRBJ2-3; D remains unclear. The V gene lost 1 base and the J gene lost 7 bases, with 4 bases spanning the gap. Looked up from germline, CDR1 is SGDLS and CDR2 is YYNGEE. CDR3 length equals 11 residues. CDR3 sequence reads: CASSVNYTQYF. As DNA, the CDR3 is TGTGCCAGCAGCGTAAACTATACGCAGTATTTT.

This rearrangement joins TRBV5-1 to TRBJ2-7; either TRBD1 or TRBD2 may fit D (5 bases each). CDR1 is SGHRS and CDR2 is YFSETQ in the germline V gene. V lost 4 bases and J 7 bases, leaving 21 bases between the germline ends. The CDR3 runs 15 residues. CDR3 sequence reads: CASSTGTGIFGEQYF. The CDR3 coding sequence is TGCGCCAGCAGCACTGGGACGGGGATCTTCGGGGAGCAGTACTTC.

The chain is built from TRBV3-1 (or the pseudogene TRBV3-2) and TRBJ2-1; D possibly corresponds to TRBD2 (6 bases). Germline V gene data show CDR1 as LGHDT and CDR2 as YNNKEL (reference sequence). The CDR3 contains 15 residues. V was clipped by 4 bases and J by 6 bases, with 16 bases between them. CDR3 sequence: CASSPGLEGSNEQFF. The CDR3 DNA reads TGTGCCAGCAGCCCGGGACTTGAGGGCTCCAATGAGCAGTTCTTC.